This TCR beta chain was found in a study of regulatory T cells in long-lasting Graves disease. Study overall: Graves' patients, newly diagnosed, had taken antithyroid drugs under 3 months. Study-wide results and limits: Favoring TRBV28, TRBJ1-2 and TRBJ2-5 was a feature seen in persistent disease. Thyroid tissue was not sampled; only peripheral blood was.

Building of the TCR beta libraries involved iRepertoire HTBI primers and Arm-PCR of CDR3 regions. TCRdb processed the multiplex PCR reads anew with MiXCR; each CDR3 protein has one entry. The data show some 490,000 distinct CDR3 sequences, about 11% seen once. About this clonotype: Its target is unknown. This clone may be a read error of a much larger clone one base away.

Sample time point: newly diagnosed GD, antithyroid drugs for less than 3 months. The TCR library was prepared using RNA isolated from PBMCs. This CDR3 is built from 14 residues. Looked up from germline, CDR1 is MNHNS and CDR2 is SASEGT. The V and J ends lost 11 bases and 7 bases, in that order; junction bases with no gene match: 12. These same records also appear under a second study, on T cells in Graves' hyperthyroidism and ophthalmopathy.

The source is a woman in her twenties or thirties with Graves disease. The chain has TRBV6-1 and TRBJ2-1; TRBD1 matches 9 bases. The sample consisted of peripheral blood mononuclear cells (PBMCs), taken at new diagnosis, from a patient treated with antithyroid drugs. The CDR3 sequence is CAAQPGTGWNEQFF. CDR3 nucleotides: TGTGCCGCCCAACCCGGGACAGGGTGGAATGAGCAGTTCTTC.